This T cell receptor beta chain was profiled in a study of blood T cell repertoires in COVID-19. Study-wide background: Italy, Spain and the United States were the sources of the convalescent and acute COVID-19 samples.

Germline V CDR1 and CDR2: MNHEY, SVGEGT. Trimming left V 3 bases short and J 5 bases short, with 16 bases between. The CDR3 covers 16 residues. Only in-frame clones appear in the TCRdb table, and some are missing; sequencing was by immunoSEQ multiplex PCR. This sample has 150,000 to 200,000 clones, with 75% to 90% found just once. The chain joins TRBV6-2 or TRBV6-3 to TRBJ2-2; D gene uncertain. The sequencing input was PBMCs or T cells enriched from blood (not recorded which). The receptor was isolated from a woman aged 60 to 75 who had recovered from COVID-19. CDR3 nucleotide sequence: TGTGCCAGCAGTTATGACCTTCGGAGCCGTACCGGGGAGCTGTTTTTT. This codes for CASSYDLRSRTGELFF.